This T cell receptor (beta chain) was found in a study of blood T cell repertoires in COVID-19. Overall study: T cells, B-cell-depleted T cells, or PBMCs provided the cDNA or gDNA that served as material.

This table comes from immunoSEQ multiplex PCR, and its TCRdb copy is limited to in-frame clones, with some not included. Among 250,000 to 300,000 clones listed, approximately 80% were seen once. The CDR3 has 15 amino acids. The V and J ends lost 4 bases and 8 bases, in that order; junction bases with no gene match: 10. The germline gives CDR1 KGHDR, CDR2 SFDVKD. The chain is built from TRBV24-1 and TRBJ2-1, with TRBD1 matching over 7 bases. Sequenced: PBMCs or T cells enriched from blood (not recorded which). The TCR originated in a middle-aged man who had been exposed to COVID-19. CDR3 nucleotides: TGTGCCACCAGTGACCCTTTGACAGGGCGTCATGAGCAGTTCTTC. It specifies CATSDPLTGRHEQFF.